This entry lists 8 T cell receptor beta chains sequenced from one sample in a study of CD8 T cells in ankylosing spondylitis. Overall study findings and caveats: A TCR beta motif of eight or nine highly homologous variants seemed to mark ankylosing spondylitis blood.

From the 5' RACE reads, TCRdb called clonotypes with MiXCR, one entry per CDR3 protein. Among about 450,000 distinct CDR3 sequences, about 24% were seen once, and the ten largest hold roughly 1%. Their antigens remain unidentified. Material: blood, either unsorted or a sorted T cell fraction (not recorded which). The receptors here all came from a male donor with ankylosing spondylitis.

The gene calls are TRBV12-3 or TRBV12-4 and TRBJ2-2; D not resolved. The CDR3 totals 14 residues. The V end lost 7 bases, the J end lost 7 bases, and 16 bases lay between the germline ends. CDR3 sequence: CASTVDSGVGELFF. CDR3 coding DNA: TGTGCCAGCACCGTTGACTCTGGTGTCGGGGAGCTGTTTTTT.

At least ten counts were recorded for this clonotype. This chain links TRBV5-1 with TRBJ2-7; D call uncertain. The CDR3 is 14 residues long. Trimming took off 0 bases at V and 0 bases at J, with 7 bases between the two ends. The germline V gene has CDR1 SGHRS and CDR2 YFSETQ. CDR3 coding DNA: TGCGCCAGCAGCTTGGGAGGCCGCTCCTACGAGCAGTACTTC. Encoded protein: CASSLGGRSYEQYF.

The DNA for the CDR3 is TGCAGTGCTAGCGGACATTCTACGGAGGAAAAACTGTTTTTT. It specifies CSASGHSTEEKLFF. The V call is TRBV20-1, the J call TRBJ1-4; D is perhaps TRBD1 (5 bases). The germline gives CDR1 DFQATT, CDR2 SNEGSKA (reference sequence). The V end was cut by 3 bases, the J end by 8 bases, with 16 bases between. The CDR3 contains 14 residues.

The V and J genes are TRBV20-1 and TRBJ1-1, with D unclear. The germline V and J ends were trimmed by 6 bases and 3 bases, with 17 bases remaining between them. This CDR3 contains 14 residues. Germline loops: CDR1 DFQATT, CDR2 SNEGSKA (reference sequence). CDR3 in amino acids: CSALGGSGDTEAFF. CDR3 nucleotide sequence: TGCAGTGCCCTAGGAGGTTCAGGCGACACTGAAGCTTTCTTT.

The chain couples TRBV5-1 to TRBJ2-7; TRBD2 matches at 15 bases. From germline, CDR1 is SGHRS and CDR2 YFSETQ. V shed 4 bases, J shed 5 bases, and the junction held 7 bases outside the gene matches. This CDR3 has 16 residues. DNA of the CDR3: TGCGCCAGCAGCCTCGGACTAGCGGGAGGGCCAGACGAGCAGTACGTC. Its protein product is CASSLGLAGGPDEQYV.

This clonotype occurred a few times. The chain combines TRBV7-9 with TRBJ1-1; D unresolved. Germline-derived CDR1 and CDR2 are SEHNR and FQNEAQ (reference sequence). The CDR3 covers 12 residues. Trimming left V 1 base short and J 6 bases short, with 6 bases between. The CDR3 is CASSLEGSEAFF. CDR3 coding DNA: TGTGCCAGCAGCTTAGAGGGATCTGAAGCTTTCTTT.

Concerning this clonotype: One end of the junction is discordant with germline, which a read error may explain. The V and J genes are TRBV27 and TRBJ2-7, with D hard to call. The germline V gene encodes CDR1 MNHEY and CDR2 SMNVEV (reference sequence). The CDR3 covers 12 residues. The CDR3 coding sequence is TGCTTTCTCCGGCCGAGCTCCTACGAGCAGTACTTC. It codes for CFLRPSSYEQYF.

The V call is TRBV27, the J call TRBJ1-2; a weak D match, TRBD1 (5 bases). Germline V gives CDR1 MNHEY, CDR2 SMNVEV (reference sequence). V lost 6 bases and J lost 8, with 13 bases in between. The length of the CDR3 is 12 residues. The CDR3 nucleotides read TGTGCCAGCAGCCCCTACGAGGGGGGCTACACCTTC. As protein: CASSPYEGGYTF.